The TCR beta chain described here comes from a study of OX40 agonist ivuxolimab in advanced cancers. Study details: One patient with hepatocellular carcinoma and two with cutaneous melanoma, three in all, had partial responses.

Produced via immunoSEQ multiplex PCR; TCRdb's table is partial and in-frame only. This table has about 70,000 clones, around 80% appearing once. The CDR3 consists of 15 residues. Germline V gene lookup returns CDR1 LGHNA and CDR2 YNFKEQ. Material: CD4+ or CD8+ T cells sorted from blood, obtained in a trial of the OX40 agonist ivuxolimab. The chain recombines TRBV4-2 with TRBJ2-5, with D perhaps TRBD1 or TRBD2 (5 bases each). The J call is in doubt because the DNA end fits TRBJ2-7 better. The TCR was taken from an adult with an advanced solid tumor such as melanoma, head and neck, liver or kidney cancer. The CDR3 loop is CASSLRGTPTYEQYF. The DNA for the CDR3 is TGTGCCAGCAGCCTCCGGGGCACCCCCACCTACGAGCAGTACTTC.